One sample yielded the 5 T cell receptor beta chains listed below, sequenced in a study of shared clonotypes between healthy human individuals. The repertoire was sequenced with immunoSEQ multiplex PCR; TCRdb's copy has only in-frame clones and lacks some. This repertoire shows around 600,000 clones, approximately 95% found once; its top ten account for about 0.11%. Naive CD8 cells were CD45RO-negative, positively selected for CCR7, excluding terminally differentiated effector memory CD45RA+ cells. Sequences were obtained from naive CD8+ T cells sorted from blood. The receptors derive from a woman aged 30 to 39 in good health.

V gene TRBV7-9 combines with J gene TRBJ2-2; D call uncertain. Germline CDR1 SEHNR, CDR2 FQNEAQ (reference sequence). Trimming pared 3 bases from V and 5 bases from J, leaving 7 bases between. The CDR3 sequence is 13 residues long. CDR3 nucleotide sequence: TGTGCCAGCAGCTTTAGGGAAACCGGGGAGCTGTTTTTT. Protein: CASSFRETGELFF.

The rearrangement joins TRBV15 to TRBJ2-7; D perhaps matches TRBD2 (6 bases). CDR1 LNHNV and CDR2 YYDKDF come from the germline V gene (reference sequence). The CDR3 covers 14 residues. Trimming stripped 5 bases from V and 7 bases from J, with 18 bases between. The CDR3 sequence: CATSGKGLAGEQYF. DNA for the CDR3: TGTGCCACCAGCGGCAAGGGACTGGCTGGGGAGCAGTACTTC.

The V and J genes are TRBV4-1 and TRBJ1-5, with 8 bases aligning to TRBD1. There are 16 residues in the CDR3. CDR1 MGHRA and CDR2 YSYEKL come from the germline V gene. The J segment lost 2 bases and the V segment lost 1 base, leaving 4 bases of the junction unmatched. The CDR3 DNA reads TGCGCCAGCAGCCAAGGGGCAGGGGGCGGCAATCAGCCCCAGCATTTT. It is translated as CASSQGAGGGNQPQHF.

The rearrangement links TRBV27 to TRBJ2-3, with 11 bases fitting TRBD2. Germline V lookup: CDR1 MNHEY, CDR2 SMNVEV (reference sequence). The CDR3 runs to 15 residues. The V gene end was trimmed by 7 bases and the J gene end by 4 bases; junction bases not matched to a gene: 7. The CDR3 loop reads CASTIAGGPPDTQYF. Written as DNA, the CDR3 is TGTGCCAGCACCATAGCGGGAGGGCCCCCAGATACGCAGTATTTT.

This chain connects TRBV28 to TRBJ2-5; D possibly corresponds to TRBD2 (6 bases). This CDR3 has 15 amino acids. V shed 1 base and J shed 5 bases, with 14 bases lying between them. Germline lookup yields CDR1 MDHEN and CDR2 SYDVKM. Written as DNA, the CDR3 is TGTGCCAGCAGTTTATCAGGACTACCAGGGGAGACCCAGTACTTC. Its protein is CASSLSGLPGETQYF.